The table lists the clone carrying this T cell receptor beta chain with a few counts. The germline V and J ends were trimmed by 5 bases and 7 bases, with 15 bases remaining between them. The CDR3 loop spans 13 amino acids. This entry comes from a study of blood T cell repertoires in COVID-19. Study as a whole: COVID-19 samples collected from the United States, Italy and Spain covered acute and convalescent phases. The analysed material was cDNA or gDNA that came from T cells, B-cell-depleted T cells, or PBMCs.

Study processing details: Estimation of nucleated cell counts was performed using reference gene primer amplification. Produced via immunoSEQ multiplex PCR; TCRdb's table is partial and in-frame only. V, J and clone size derive from that table, while D and trimming were established from the DNA sequence. The sample holds about 150,000 clones; approximately 90% are singletons and the top ten take around 15%. The sample was peripheral blood. The J gene is TRBJ2-7, the V gene TRBV12-3 or TRBV12-4; D is possibly TRBD2 (6 bases). The sequence derives from a woman in her thirties or forties with acute or convalescent COVID-19. The CDR3 sequence: CASSRGDFKEQYF. The CDR3 DNA reads TGTGCCAGCAGTCGCGGGGACTTCAAAGAGCAGTACTTC.